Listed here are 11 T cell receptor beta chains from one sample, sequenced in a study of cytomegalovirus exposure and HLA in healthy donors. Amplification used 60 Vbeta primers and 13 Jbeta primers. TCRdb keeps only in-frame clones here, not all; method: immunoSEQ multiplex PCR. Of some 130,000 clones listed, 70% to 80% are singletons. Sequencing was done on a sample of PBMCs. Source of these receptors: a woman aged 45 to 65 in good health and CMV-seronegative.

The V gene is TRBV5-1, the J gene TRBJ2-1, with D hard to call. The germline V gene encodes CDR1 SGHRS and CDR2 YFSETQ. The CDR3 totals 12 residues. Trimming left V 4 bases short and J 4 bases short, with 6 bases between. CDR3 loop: CASSPSYNEQFF. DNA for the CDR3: TGCGCCAGCAGCCCCTCGTACAATGAGCAGTTCTTC.

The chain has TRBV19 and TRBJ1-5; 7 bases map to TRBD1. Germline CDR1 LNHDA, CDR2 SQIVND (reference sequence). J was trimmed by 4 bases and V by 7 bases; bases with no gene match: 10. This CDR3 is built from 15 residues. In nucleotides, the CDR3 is TGTGCCAGTACCTTTAGGGGGCCTCCAAATCAGCCCCAGCATTTT. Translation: CASTFRGPPNQPQHF.

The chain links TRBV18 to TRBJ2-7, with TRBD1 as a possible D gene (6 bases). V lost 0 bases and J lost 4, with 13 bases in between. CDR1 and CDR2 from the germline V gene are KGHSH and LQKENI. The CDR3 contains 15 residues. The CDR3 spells CASSPPPPRGYEQYF. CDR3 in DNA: TGTGCCAGCTCACCACCTCCCCCGAGGGGGTACGAGCAGTACTTC.

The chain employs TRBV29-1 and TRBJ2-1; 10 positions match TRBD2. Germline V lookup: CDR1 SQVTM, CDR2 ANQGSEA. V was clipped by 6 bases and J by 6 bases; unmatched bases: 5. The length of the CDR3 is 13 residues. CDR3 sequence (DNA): TGCAGCGTAGCGGGAGGGACAATCAATGAGCAGTTCTTC. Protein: CSVAGGTINEQFF.

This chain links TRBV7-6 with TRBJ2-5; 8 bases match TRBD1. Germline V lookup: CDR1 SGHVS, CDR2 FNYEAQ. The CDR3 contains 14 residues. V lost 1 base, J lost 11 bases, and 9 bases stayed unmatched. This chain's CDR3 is CASSLVQGAGEQYF. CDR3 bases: TGTGCCAGCAGCTTAGTCCAGGGGGCTGGGGAGCAGTACTTC.

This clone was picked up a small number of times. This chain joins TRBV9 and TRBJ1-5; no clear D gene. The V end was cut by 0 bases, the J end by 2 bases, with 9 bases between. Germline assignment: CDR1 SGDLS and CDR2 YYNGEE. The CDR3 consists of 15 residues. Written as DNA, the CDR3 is TGTGCCAGCAGCGTAGCGGGTGAGGGCAATCAGCCCCAGCATTTT. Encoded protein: CASSVAGEGNQPQHF.

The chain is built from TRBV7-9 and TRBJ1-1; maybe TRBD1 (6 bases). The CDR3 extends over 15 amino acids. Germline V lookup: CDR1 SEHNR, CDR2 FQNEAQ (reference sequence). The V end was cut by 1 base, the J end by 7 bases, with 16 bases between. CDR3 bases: TGTGCCAGCAGCTTAGGTGACAGGTTACTAGTTGAAGCTTTCTTT. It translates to CASSLGDRLLVEAFF.

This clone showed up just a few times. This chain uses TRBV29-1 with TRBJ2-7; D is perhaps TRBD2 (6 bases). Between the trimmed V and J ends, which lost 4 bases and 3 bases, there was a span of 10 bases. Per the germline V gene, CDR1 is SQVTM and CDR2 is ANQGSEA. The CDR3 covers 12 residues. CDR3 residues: CSVVADGYEQYF. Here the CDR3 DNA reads TGCAGCGTTGTAGCGGACGGCTACGAGCAGTACTTC.

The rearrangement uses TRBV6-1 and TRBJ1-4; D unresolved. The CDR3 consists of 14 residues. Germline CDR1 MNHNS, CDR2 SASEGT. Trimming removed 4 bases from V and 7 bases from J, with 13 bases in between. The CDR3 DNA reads TGTGCCAGCAGTGGGCGGGATCCTCCTGAAAAACTGTTTTTT. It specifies CASSGRDPPEKLFF.

The CDR3 sequence: CATSTPGRVLATYEQYF. The CDR3 nucleotides read TGTGCCACCAGCACCCCTGGCAGGGTCTTAGCAACCTACGAGCAGTACTTC. The J gene is TRBJ2-7, the V gene TRBV15; D might be TRBD1 (5 bases). The V end was cut by 4 bases, the J end by 2 bases, with 21 bases between. The CDR3 extends over 17 amino acids. CDR1 and CDR2 (germline): LNHNV, YYDKDF (reference sequence).

The CDR3, as DNA: TGCAGTGCTAGTCTGGGCGGGCGAGCTTTCTTT. As protein: CSASLGGRAFF. The J gene is TRBJ1-1, the V gene TRBV20-1, with D uncertain. Trimming took off 3 bases at V and 10 bases at J, with 12 bases between the two ends. Germline-derived CDR1 and CDR2 are DFQATT and SNEGSKA (reference sequence). This CDR3 has 11 amino acids.